This TCR beta chain was sequenced for a study of blood T cell repertoires in COVID-19. The ends lost 3 bases at V and 6 bases at J; junction bases unmatched: 11. The CDR3 totals 16 residues. Germline CDR1 and CDR2: LGHNA and YSLEER. The data were produced by immunoSEQ multiplex PCR, yet TCRdb's version contains in-frame clones alone and is incomplete. This table has about 480,000 clones, approximately 90% appearing once. The sequence derives from a woman aged 40 to 55 who had recovered from COVID-19. Sequencing was carried out using PBMCs or T cells enriched from blood (not recorded which). The V call is TRBV4-3, the J call TRBJ1-2, with TRBD1 matching 9 bases. The CDR3 coding sequence is TGCGCCAGCAGCCAGACCCCAATGGGGACAGGGCATGGCTACACCTTC. Protein sequence: CASSQTPMGTGHGYTF.